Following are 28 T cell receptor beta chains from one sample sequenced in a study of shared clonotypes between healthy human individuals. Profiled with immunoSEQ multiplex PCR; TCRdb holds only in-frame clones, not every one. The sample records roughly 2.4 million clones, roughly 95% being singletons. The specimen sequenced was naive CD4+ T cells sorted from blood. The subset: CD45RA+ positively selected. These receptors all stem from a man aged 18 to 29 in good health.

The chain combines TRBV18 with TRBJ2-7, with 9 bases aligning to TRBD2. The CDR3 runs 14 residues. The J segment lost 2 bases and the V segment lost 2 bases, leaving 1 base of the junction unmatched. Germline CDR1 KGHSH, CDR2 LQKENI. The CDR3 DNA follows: TGTGCCAGCTCACCAGTAGCGGGGGCCTACGAGCAGTACTTC. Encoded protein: CASSPVAGAYEQYF.

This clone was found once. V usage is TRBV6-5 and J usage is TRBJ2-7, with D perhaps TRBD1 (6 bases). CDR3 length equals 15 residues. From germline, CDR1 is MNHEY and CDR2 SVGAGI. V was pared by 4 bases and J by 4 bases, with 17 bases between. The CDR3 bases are TGTGCCAGCAGTTGGTCCAGGGGCAACCCATACGAGCAGTACTTC. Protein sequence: CASSWSRGNPYEQYF.

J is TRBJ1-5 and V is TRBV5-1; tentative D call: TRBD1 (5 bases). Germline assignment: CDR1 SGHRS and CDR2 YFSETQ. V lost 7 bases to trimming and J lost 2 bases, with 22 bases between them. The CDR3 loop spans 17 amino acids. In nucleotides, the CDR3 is TGCGCCAGCCCAGCGTCAAACAGAGGGGATGGCAATCAGCCCCAGCATTTT. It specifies CASPASNRGDGNQPQHF.

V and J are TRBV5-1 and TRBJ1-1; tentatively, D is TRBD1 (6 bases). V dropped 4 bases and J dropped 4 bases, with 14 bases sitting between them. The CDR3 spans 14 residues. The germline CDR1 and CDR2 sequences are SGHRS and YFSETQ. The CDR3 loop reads CASSTTGSGTEAFF. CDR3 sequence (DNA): TGCGCCAGCAGCACAACAGGGTCGGGCACTGAAGCTTTCTTT.

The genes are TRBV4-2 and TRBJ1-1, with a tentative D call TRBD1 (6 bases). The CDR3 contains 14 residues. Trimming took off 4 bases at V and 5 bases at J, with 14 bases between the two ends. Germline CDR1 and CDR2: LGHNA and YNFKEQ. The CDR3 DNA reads TGTGCCAGCAGCCTATCCACAGGGCAAACTGAAGCTTTCTTT. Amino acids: CASSLSTGQTEAFF.

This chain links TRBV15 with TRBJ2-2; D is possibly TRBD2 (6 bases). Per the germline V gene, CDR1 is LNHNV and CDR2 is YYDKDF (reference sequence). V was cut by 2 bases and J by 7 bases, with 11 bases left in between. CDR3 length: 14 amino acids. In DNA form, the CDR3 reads TGTGCCACCAGCAGACTTTCGGGGGACGGGGAGCTGTTTTTT. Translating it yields CATSRLSGDGELFF.

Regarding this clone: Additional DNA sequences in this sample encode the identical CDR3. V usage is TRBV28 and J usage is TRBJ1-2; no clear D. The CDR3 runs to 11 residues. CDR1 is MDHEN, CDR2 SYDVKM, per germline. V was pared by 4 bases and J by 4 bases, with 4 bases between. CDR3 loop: CASSSAYGYTF. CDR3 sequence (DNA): TGTGCCAGCAGTTCAGCCTATGGCTACACCTTC.

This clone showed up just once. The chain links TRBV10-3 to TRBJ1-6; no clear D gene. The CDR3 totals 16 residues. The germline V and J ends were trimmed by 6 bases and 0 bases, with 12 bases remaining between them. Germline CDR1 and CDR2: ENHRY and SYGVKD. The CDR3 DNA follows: TGTGCCATCAGATCCGAGGAAAGCTCCTATAATTCACCCCTCCACTTT. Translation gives CAIRSEESSYNSPLHF.

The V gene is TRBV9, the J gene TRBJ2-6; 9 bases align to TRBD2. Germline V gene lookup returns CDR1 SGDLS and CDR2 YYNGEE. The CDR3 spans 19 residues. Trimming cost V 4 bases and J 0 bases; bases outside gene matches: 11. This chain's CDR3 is CASSPRAGGSDSGANVLTF. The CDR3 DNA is TGTGCCAGCAGCCCTAGGGCGGGAGGGTCTGACTCTGGGGCCAACGTCCTGACTTTC.

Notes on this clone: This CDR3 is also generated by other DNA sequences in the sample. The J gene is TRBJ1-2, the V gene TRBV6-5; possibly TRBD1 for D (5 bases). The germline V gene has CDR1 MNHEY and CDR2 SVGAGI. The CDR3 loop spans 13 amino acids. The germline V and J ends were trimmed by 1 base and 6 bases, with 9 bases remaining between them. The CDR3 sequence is CASSYWQGDGYTF. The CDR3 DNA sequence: TGTGCCAGCAGTTACTGGCAGGGTGATGGCTACACCTTC.

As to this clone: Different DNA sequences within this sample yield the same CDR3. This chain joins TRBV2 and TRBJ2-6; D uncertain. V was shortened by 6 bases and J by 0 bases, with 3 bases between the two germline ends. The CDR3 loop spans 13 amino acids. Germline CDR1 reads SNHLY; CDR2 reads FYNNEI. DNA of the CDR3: TGTGCCAGCAGCCTCTCTGGGGCCAACGTCCTGACTTTC. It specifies CASSLSGANVLTF.

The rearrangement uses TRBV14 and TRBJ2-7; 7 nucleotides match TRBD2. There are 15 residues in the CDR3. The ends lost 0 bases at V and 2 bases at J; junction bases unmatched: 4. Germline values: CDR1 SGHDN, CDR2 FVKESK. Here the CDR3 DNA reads TGTGCCAGCAGCCAAGAAGCGGGAACTACCTACGAGCAGTACTTC. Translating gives CASSQEAGTTYEQYF.

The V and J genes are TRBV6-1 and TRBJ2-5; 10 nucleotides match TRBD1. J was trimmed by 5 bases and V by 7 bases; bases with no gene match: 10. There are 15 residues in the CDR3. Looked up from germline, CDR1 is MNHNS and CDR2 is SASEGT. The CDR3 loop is CASIASGTGAETQYF. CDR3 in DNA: TGTGCCAGCATTGCTTCCGGGACAGGGGCCGAGACCCAGTACTTC.

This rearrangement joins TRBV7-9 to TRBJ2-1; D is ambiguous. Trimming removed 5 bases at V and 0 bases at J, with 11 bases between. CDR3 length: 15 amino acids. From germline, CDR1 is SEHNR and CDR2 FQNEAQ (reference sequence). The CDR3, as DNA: TGTGCCAGCAGCCAAAGGTGGAGCTCCTACAATGAGCAGTTCTTC. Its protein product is CASSQRWSSYNEQFF. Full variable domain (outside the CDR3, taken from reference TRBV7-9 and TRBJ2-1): DTGVSQNPRHKITKRGQNVTFRCDPISEHNRLYWYRQTLGQGPEFLTYFQNEAQLEKSRLLSDRFSAERPKGSFSTLEIQRTEQGDSAMYLCASSQRWSSYNEQFFGPGTRLTVL.

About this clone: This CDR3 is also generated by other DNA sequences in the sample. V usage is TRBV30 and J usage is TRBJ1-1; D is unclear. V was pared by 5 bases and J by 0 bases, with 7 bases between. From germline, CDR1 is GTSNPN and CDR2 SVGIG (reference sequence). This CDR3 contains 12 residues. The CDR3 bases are TGTGCCTGGGGGAGACTGAACACTGAAGCTTTCTTT. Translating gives CAWGRLNTEAFF.

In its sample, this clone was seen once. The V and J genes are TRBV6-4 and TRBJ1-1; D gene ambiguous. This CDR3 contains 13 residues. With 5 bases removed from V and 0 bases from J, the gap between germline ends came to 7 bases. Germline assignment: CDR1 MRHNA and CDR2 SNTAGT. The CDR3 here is CASSIRLNTEAFF. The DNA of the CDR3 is TGTGCCAGCAGTATACGTCTGAACACTGAAGCTTTCTTT.

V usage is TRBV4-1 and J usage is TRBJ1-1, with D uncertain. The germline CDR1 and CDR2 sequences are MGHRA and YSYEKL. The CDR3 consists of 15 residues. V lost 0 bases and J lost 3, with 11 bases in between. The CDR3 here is CASSQDPTVYTEAFF. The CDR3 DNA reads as TGCGCCAGCAGCCAAGATCCCACGGTCTACACTGAAGCTTTCTTT.

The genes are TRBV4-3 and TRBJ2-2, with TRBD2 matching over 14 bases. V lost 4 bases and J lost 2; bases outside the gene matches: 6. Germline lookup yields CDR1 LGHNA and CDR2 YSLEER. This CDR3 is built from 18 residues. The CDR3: CASSPKTSGRGNTGELFF. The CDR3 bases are TGCGCCAGCAGCCCAAAGACTAGCGGGAGGGGAAACACCGGGGAGCTGTTTTTT.

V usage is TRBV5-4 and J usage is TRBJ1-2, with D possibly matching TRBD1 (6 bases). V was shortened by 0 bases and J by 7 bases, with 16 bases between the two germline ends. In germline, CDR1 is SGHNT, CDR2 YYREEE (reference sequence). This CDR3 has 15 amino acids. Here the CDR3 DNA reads TGTGCCAGCAGCTTGGACCGGGGGGCTGGAAGTGGCTACACCTTC. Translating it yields CASSLDRGAGSGYTF. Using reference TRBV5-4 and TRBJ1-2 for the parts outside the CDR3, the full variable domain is ETGVTQSPTHLIKTRGQQVTLRCSSQSGHNTVSWYQQALGQGPQFIFQYYREEENGRGNFPPRFSGLQFPNYSSELNVNALELDDSALYLCASSLDRGAGSGYTFGSGTRLTVV.

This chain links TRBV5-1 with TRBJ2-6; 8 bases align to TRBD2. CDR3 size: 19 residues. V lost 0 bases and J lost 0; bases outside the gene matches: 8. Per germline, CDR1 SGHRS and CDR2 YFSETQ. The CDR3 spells CASSLAGGRLSSGANVLTF. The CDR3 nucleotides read TGCGCCAGCAGCTTGGCTGGCGGGAGGCTCTCCTCTGGGGCCAACGTCCTGACTTTC. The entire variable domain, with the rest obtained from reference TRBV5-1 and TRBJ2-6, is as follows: KAGVTQTPRYLIKTRGQQVTLSCSPISGHRSVSWYQQTPGQGLQFLFEYFSETQRNKGNFPGRFSGRQFSNSRSEMNVSTLELGDSALYLCASSLAGGRLSSGANVLTFGAGSRLTVL.

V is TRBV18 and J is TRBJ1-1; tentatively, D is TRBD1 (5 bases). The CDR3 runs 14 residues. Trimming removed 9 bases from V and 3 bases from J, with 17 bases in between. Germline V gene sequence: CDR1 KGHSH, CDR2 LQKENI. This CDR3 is CASTSRVGDTEAFF. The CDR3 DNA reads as TGTGCCAGTACGTCCAGGGTTGGGGACACTGAAGCTTTCTTT. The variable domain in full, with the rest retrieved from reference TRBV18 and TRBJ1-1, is NAGVMQNPRHLVRRRGQEARLRCSPMKGHSHVYWYRQLPEEGLKFMVYLQKENIIDESGMPKERFSAEFPKEGPSILRIQQVVRGDSAAYFCASTSRVGDTEAFFGQGTRLTVV.

For the CDR3, the DNA is TGTGCCAGCAGCGATCCCCGGGCCGTGTACAATGAGCAGTTCTTC. Translation gives CASSDPRAVYNEQFF. The rearrangement uses TRBV7-8 and TRBJ2-1; no clear D. From germline, CDR1 is SGHVS and CDR2 FQNEAQ. The CDR3 is 15 amino acids. With 5 bases removed from V and 4 bases from J, the gap between germline ends came to 15 bases.

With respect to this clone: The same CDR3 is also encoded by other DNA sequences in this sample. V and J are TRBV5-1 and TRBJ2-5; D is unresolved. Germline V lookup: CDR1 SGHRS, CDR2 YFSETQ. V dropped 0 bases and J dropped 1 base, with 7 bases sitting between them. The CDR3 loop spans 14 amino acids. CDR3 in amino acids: CASSLGTVQETQYF. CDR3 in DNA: TGCGCCAGCAGCTTGGGCACAGTCCAAGAGACCCAGTACTTC. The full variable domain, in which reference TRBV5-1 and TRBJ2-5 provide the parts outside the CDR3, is KAGVTQTPRYLIKTRGQQVTLSCSPISGHRSVSWYQQTPGQGLQFLFEYFSETQRNKGNFPGRFSGRQFSNSRSEMNVSTLELGDSALYLCASSLGTVQETQYFGPGTRLLVL.

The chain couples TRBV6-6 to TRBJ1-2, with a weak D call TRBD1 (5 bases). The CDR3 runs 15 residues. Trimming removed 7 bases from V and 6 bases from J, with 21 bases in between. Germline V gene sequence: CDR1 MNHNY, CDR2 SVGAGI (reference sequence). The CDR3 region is CASIPSWDRPHGYTF. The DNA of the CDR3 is TGTGCCAGCATCCCCTCCTGGGACCGGCCCCATGGCTACACCTTC.

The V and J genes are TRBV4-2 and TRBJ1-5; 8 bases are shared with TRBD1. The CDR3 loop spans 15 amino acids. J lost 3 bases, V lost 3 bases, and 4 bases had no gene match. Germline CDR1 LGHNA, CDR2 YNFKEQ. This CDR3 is CASSQETGDNQPQHF. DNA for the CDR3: TGTGCCAGCAGCCAGGAGACAGGGGACAATCAGCCCCAGCATTTT.

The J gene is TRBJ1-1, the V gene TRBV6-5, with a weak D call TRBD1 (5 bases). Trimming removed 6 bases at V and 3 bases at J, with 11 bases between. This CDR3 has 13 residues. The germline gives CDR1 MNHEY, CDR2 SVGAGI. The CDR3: CASRRGADTEAFF. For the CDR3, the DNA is TGTGCCAGCAGACGGGGCGCAGACACTGAAGCTTTCTTT.

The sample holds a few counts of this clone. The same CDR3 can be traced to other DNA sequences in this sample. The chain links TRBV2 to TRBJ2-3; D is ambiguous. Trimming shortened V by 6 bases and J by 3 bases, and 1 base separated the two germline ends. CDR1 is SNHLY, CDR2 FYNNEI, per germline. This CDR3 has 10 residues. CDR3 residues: CASRTDTQYF. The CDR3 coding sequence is TGTGCCAGCAGAACAGATACGCAGTATTTT.

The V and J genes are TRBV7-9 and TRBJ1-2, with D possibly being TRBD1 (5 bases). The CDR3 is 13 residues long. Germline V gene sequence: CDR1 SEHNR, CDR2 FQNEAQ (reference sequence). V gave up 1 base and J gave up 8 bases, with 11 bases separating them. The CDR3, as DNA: TGTGCCAGCAGCTTAGGAGCCAGGGAGGGCTACACCTTC. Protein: CASSLGAREGYTF.